The 20 T cell receptor beta chains reported below all come from one sample, sequenced in a study of blood T cell repertoires in COVID-19. Measured with immunoSEQ multiplex PCR; TCRdb has only the in-frame clones, and not every one. Here the sample spans fewer than 600,000 clones, 89% being singletons. Input material: peripheral blood. All receptors derive from a man between 18 and 29 years old with COVID-19, enrolled during active disease.

This rearrangement joins TRBV18 to TRBJ2-2, with D tentatively TRBD2 (5 bases). CDR1 is KGHSH, CDR2 LQKENI, per germline. The CDR3 has 17 residues. The V end was cut by 4 bases, the J end by 1 base, with 16 bases between. In DNA form, the CDR3 reads TGTGCCAGCTCACTACTTTCGTATGGAGGGAACACCGGGGAGCTGTTTTTT. Its protein product is CASSLLSYGGNTGELFF.

Note on this clone: The junction does not match germline at one end; this may be a read error. Different DNA sequences within this sample yield the same CDR3. The V call is TRBV2, the J call TRBJ1-5; 7 nucleotides line up with TRBD1. Germline V gene lookup returns CDR1 SNHLY and CDR2 FYNNEI. The CDR3 covers 13 residues. The CDR3: CASSGQGNQPQHF. CDR3 coding DNA: TGTGCCAGCAGTGGACAGGGCAACCAGCCCCAGCATTTT. Looking up the rest from reference TRBV2 and TRBJ1-5 gives the full variable domain: EPEVTQTPSHQVTQMGQEVILRCVPISNHLYFYWYRQILGQKVEFLVSFYNNEISEKSEIFDDQFSVERPDGSNFTLKIRSTKLEDSAMYFCASSGQGNQPQHFGDGTRLSIL.

The chain links TRBV20-1 to TRBJ2-1; 7 nucleotides agree with TRBD2. The CDR3 contains 11 residues. The germline CDR1 and CDR2 sequences are DFQATT and SNEGSKA (reference sequence). V lost 6 bases, J lost 12 bases, and 8 bases stayed unmatched. DNA for the CDR3: TGCAGTGCGAGCCCCAGGGAGGGGCAGTTCTTC. This sequence encodes CSASPREGQFF.

CDR3 sequence reads: CATSKSYIGTSRYEQFF. The CDR3 nucleotides read TGTGCCACCAGCAAATCCTACATCGGGACTAGTAGGTATGAGCAGTTCTTC. The chain recombines TRBV15 with TRBJ2-1; 8 nucleotides agree with TRBD2. Trimming removed 4 bases from V and 8 bases from J; junction bases left unmatched: 16. The CDR3 runs to 17 residues. Germline V CDR1 and CDR2: LNHNV, YYDKDF (reference sequence).

The chain links TRBV5-1 to TRBJ2-2; 8 positions agree with TRBD2. This CDR3 contains 15 residues. Germline trimming cut 4 bases from V and 4 bases from J; bases unmatched to any gene: 6. CDR1 and CDR2 from the germline V gene are SGHRS and YFSETQ. The chain's CDR3 is CASSGGGSGTGELFF. The DNA of the CDR3 is TGCGCCAGCAGCGGCGGGGGGTCAGGCACCGGGGAGCTGTTTTTT.

The rearrangement uses TRBV11-2 and TRBJ2-5; 9 nucleotides align to TRBD2. CDR1 SGHAT and CDR2 FQNNGV come from the germline V gene. This CDR3 region has 16 residues. V dropped 4 bases and J dropped 2; count of bases not matched to a gene: 8. Here the CDR3 reads CASSSTPTSGQETQYF. The CDR3 DNA sequence: TGTGCCAGCAGCTCGACCCCGACTAGCGGACAAGAGACCCAGTACTTC. The variable domain in full, with the rest retrieved from reference TRBV11-2 and TRBJ2-5, is EAGVAQSPRYKIIEKRQSVAFWCNPISGHATLYWYQQILGQGPKLLIQFQNNGVVDDSQLPKDRFSAERLKGVDSTLKIQPAKLEDSAVYLCASSSTPTSGQETQYFGPGTRLLVL.

The rearrangement uses TRBV13 and TRBJ2-2, with 10 nucleotides matching TRBD2. This CDR3 is built from 15 residues. V lost 3 bases and J lost 7; bases outside the gene matches: 5. CDR1 is PRHDT and CDR2 is FYEKMQ in the germline V gene (reference sequence). CDR3 residues: CASSFSGRANGELFF. The CDR3 coding sequence is TGTGCCAGCAGCTTCAGCGGGAGGGCGAACGGGGAGCTGTTTTTT. Variable domain in full (rest from reference TRBV13 and TRBJ2-2): AAGVIQSPRHLIKEKRETATLKCYPIPRHDTVYWYQQGPGQDPQFLISFYEKMQSDKGSIPDRFSAQQFSDYHSELNMSSLELGDSALYFCASSFSGRANGELFFGEGSRLTVL.

V usage is TRBV9 and J usage is TRBJ2-2; 9 positions match TRBD1. CDR1 and CDR2 (germline): SGDLS, YYNGEE. CDR3 length: 17 amino acids. Unmatched junction bases numbered 7, after V lost 2 bases and J lost 2 bases. The CDR3 region is CASSVAGQGLNTGELFF. The CDR3 coding sequence is TGTGCCAGCAGCGTTGCAGGACAGGGGCTTAACACCGGGGAGCTGTTTTTT. Based on the CDR3 plus reference TRBV9 and TRBJ2-2, the full variable domain is DSGVTQTPKHLITATGQRVTLRCSPRSGDLSVYWYQQSLDQGLQFLIQYYNGEERAKGNILERFSAQQFPDLHSELNLSSLELGDSALYFCASSVAGQGLNTGELFFGEGSRLTVL.

The V and J genes are TRBV28 and TRBJ2-1, with no clear D. This CDR3 has 15 residues. The V end was cut by 6 bases, the J end by 0 bases, with 12 bases between. The V gene's germline CDR1 is MDHEN and CDR2 SYDVKM. This CDR3 is CASREGASSYNEQFF. CDR3 DNA sequence: TGTGCCAGCAGGGAAGGAGCGAGCTCCTACAATGAGCAGTTCTTC. Full variable domain (outside the CDR3, taken from reference TRBV28 and TRBJ2-1): DVKVTQSSRYLVKRTGEKVFLECVQDMDHENMFWYRQDPGLGLRLIYFSYDVKMKEKGDIPEGYSVSREKKERFSLILESASTNQTSMYLCASREGASSYNEQFFGPGTRLTVL.

The CDR3 is CASSLDRADEKLFF. CDR3 sequence (DNA): TGCGCCAGCAGCCTGGACAGGGCAGATGAAAAACTGTTTTTT. This rearrangement joins TRBV5-1 to TRBJ1-4; TRBD1 aligns across 8 bases. CDR3 length: 14 amino acids. J was trimmed by 6 bases and V by 4 bases; bases with no gene match: 5. Germline V gene lookup returns CDR1 SGHRS and CDR2 YFSETQ.

This chain joins TRBV3-1 (or the pseudogene TRBV3-2) and TRBJ2-7; 8 positions agree with TRBD1. Germline lookup yields CDR1 LGHDT and CDR2 YNNKEL (reference sequence). J lost 4 bases, V lost 2 bases, and 7 bases had no gene match. CDR3 length equals 15 residues. CDR3 DNA: TGTGCCAGCAGCCAAAGACAGGGGCCGTTTTACGAGCAGTACTTC. This encodes CASSQRQGPFYEQYF.

The chain recombines TRBV10-3 with TRBJ2-1, with D perhaps matching TRBD2 (6 bases). The length of the CDR3 is 14 residues. Germline V CDR1 and CDR2: ENHRY, SYGVKD. Deletions cut 7 bases from V and 3 bases from J, with 13 bases between. The CDR3 DNA follows: TGTGCCATCACTTTTAGCGGACACTACAATGAGCAGTTCTTC. Its translation is CAITFSGHYNEQFF.

The chain links TRBV9 to TRBJ1-3; D is unresolved. The CDR3 is 14 residues long. CDR1 is SGDLS, CDR2 YYNGEE, per germline. Trimming took off 0 bases at V and 0 bases at J, with 4 bases between the two ends. The CDR3 DNA reads TGTGCCAGCAGCGTAGGTATCTCTGGAAACACCATATATTTT. The encoded protein is CASSVGISGNTIYF.

The gene calls are TRBV5-5 and TRBJ2-7; no definite D call. Between the trimmed V and J ends, which lost 4 bases and 3 bases, there was a span of 8 bases. From germline, CDR1 is SGHKS and CDR2 YYEKEE (reference sequence). CDR3 length equals 12 residues. The CDR3 DNA follows: TGTGCCAGCAGCACTACGAACTACGAGCAGTACTTC. It encodes CASSTTNYEQYF.

The sample holds one count of this clone. The chain is built from TRBV5-1 and TRBJ2-2, with TRBD2 identical over 9 bases. The V segment lost 0 bases and the J segment 7 bases; nucleotides outside the gene matches: 7. CDR1 and CDR2 from the germline V gene are SGHRS and YFSETQ. The CDR3 has 16 residues. CDR3 loop: CASSLVVAGAGGELFF. For the CDR3, the DNA is TGCGCCAGCAGCTTGGTAGTAGCGGGGGCCGGCGGGGAGCTGTTTTTT.

The V call is TRBV13, the J call TRBJ1-1; D perhaps matches TRBD1 (6 bases). The CDR3 loop spans 16 amino acids. Deletions cut 5 bases from V and 0 bases from J, with 16 bases between. Germline V gene data show CDR1 as PRHDT and CDR2 as FYEKMQ (reference sequence). This CDR3 is CASSPRRGHMNTEAFF. CDR3 in DNA: TGTGCCAGCAGCCCCCGCAGGGGCCACATGAACACTGAAGCTTTCTTT.

The CDR3 DNA is TGCGCCAGCAGAGAGCGGGGTTACAATGAGCAGTTCTTC. Translating it yields CASRERGYNEQFF. This rearrangement joins TRBV10-2 to TRBJ2-1; 7 bases map to TRBD2. The CDR3 sequence is 13 residues long. CDR1 and CDR2 from the germline V gene are WSHSY and SAAADI. Germline trimming cut 6 bases from V and 4 bases from J; bases unmatched to any gene: 3.

The chain recombines TRBV4-1 with TRBJ2-3; D is perhaps TRBD2 (6 bases). With 3 bases removed from V and 2 bases from J, the gap between germline ends came to 9 bases. The CDR3 totals 14 residues. CDR1 is MGHRA and CDR2 is YSYEKL in the germline V gene. The CDR3 region is CASSHGGPTDTQYF. The CDR3 coding sequence is TGCGCCAGCAGCCACGGAGGGCCCACAGATACGCAGTATTTT.

The chain carries TRBV9 and TRBJ2-5; 12 bases line up with TRBD1. Germline V gene sequence: CDR1 SGDLS, CDR2 YYNGEE. J lost 6 bases, V lost 3 bases, and 3 bases had no gene match. The CDR3 loop spans 14 amino acids. CDR3 DNA: TGTGCCAGCAGCGGGGGACAGGGGGCACAGACCCAGTACTTC. It codes for CASSGGQGAQTQYF.

This chain joins TRBV27 and TRBJ2-5, with 7 bases identical to TRBD1. Germline V gene lookup returns CDR1 MNHEY and CDR2 SMNVEV (reference sequence). This CDR3 spans 14 amino acids. Germline trimming cut 2 bases from V and 4 bases from J; bases unmatched to any gene: 4. CDR3 loop: CASSLAGGRETQYF. Here the CDR3 DNA reads TGTGCCAGCAGTTTAGCAGGGGGAAGAGAGACCCAGTACTTC.